Reported below is one T cell receptor (beta chain). What it recognizes is unknown. At one boundary the junction diverges from the germline segment, which might be a read error. Investigators profiled TCR beta VDJ and CDR3 from genomic DNA template. TCRdb re-called the reads with MiXCR, one entry per CDR3 protein. The sample holds 400,000 to 450,000 distinct CDR3 sequences, about 70% seen once. Germline CDR1 reads SGDLS; CDR2 reads YYNGEE. The CDR3 sequence is 16 residues long. The data belong to a study of CD8+CD57+ T cells in acquired aplastic anemia. Study information: Average CD4+ read depth in healthy donors was around 11 million reads.

Broader study findings: A set of some 28 CD8+ CDR3 sequences was shared between patients and controls, and these sequences appeared highly expressed in patients.

The source is a human donor in good health, serving as a control. The specimen sequenced was sorted CD4+, CD8+, or CD8+CD57+ T cells (not recorded which) from PBMCs. The chain carries TRBV9 and TRBJ1-6; perhaps TRBD1 as D (5 bases). The CDR3 nucleotides read TGTGCCAGCAGCACACACGTGGACACTCGTTCTTCACCCCTCCACTTC. Amino acids: CASSTHVDTRSSPLHF.